These 27 T cell receptor beta chains came from one sample sequenced in a study of CD8+CD57+ T cells in acquired aplastic anemia. Genomic DNA provided the template from which TCR beta VDJ and CDR3 profiles were obtained. One entry per CDR3 protein results from TCRdb running MiXCR on the reads. The sample has hundreds of thousands of distinct CDR3 sequences, less than 85% seen once. Flow cytometry had shown expanded CD8+CD57+ cells in the patients chosen for sequencing. Sequenced sample: sorted CD4+, CD8+, or CD8+CD57+ T cells (not recorded which) from PBMCs. Receptor source: a human donor with aplastic anemia.

The CDR3, as DNA: TGCAGCGTGGGGGGGCGCGGCTATGGCTACACCTTC. Amino acid sequence: CSVGGRGYGYTF. The chain couples TRBV29-1 to TRBJ1-2, with TRBD1 as a possible D gene (6 bases). CDR3 length: 12 residues. Germline CDR1 SQVTM, CDR2 ANQGSEA. V was clipped by 6 bases and J by 4 bases, with 12 bases between them.

The chain is built from TRBV2 and TRBJ1-1; perhaps TRBD1 as D (6 bases). The V gene lost 4 bases and the J gene lost 3 bases, with 15 bases spanning the gap. The CDR3 consists of 15 residues. Germline V CDR1 and CDR2: SNHLY, FYNNEI. The CDR3 sequence is CASSGVGGDDTEAFF. Written as DNA, the CDR3 is TGTGCCAGCAGTGGGGTGGGGGGCGATGACACTGAAGCTTTCTTT.

This clonotype was seen at least ten times. Just one base apart from a much larger clone, this may be a read error. The J gene is TRBJ2-3, the V gene TRBV11-3, with D possibly TRBD1 on 5 matching bases. This CDR3 spans 12 amino acids. The germline V gene encodes CDR1 SGHNT and CDR2 YENEEA. The CDR3 coding sequence is TGTGCCAGCAGCGTAGATCTGACAGCGCAGTATTTT. Residues: CASSVDLTAQYF.

On this clonotype itself: Here the CDR3 omits its conserved ending phenylalanine or tryptophan, so a read error is the likely source. No DNA is shown, since the ends of the CDR3 on it are uncertain; the CDR3 is the one TCRdb lists. V gene TRBV24-1 combines with J gene TRBJ1-6; the listed D gene, TRBD1, was not tested against the DNA. Germline-derived CDR1 and CDR2 are KGHDR and SFDVKD. With termini counted, the CDR3 has 19 amino acids. This chain's CDR3 is CATSDLPGGTTSSTSARHL.

The CDR3, as DNA: TGTGCCAGCAGTGGGGTGGGGGGCACAGCTGCGCAGTATTTT. This encodes CASSGVGGTAAQYF. The V gene is TRBV7-9, the J gene TRBJ2-3, with D perhaps being TRBD1 or TRBD2 (6 bases each). The V gene's germline CDR1 is SEHNR and CDR2 FQNEAQ (reference sequence). The CDR3 has 14 amino acids. Trimming took off 6 bases at V and 10 bases at J, with 20 bases between the two ends.

A remark on this clonotype: One end of the junction is discordant with germline, which a read error may explain. J is TRBJ1-6 and V is TRBV19; unclear D gene. CDR1 and CDR2 from the germline V gene are LNHDA and SQIVND (reference sequence). CDR3 size: 16 residues. The CDR3 coding sequence is TGTGCCAGCAGCTTAGCTAGCGGCGCCTATAATTCGCCCCTCCTCTTT. Encoded protein: CASSLASGAYNSPLLF.

As for this clonotype: No conserved phenylalanine or tryptophan is present at the end of the CDR3, so a read error is the likely explanation. The limits of the CDR3 on the DNA are not certain, so only TCRdb's listed CDR3 is given. The chain uses TRBV9 and TRBJ1-1. The germline V gene encodes CDR1 SGDLS and CDR2 YYNGEE. The CDR3 is 13 amino acids long, termini counted. The CDR3 sequence: CASSGYPSSYNFL.

The rearrangement joins TRBV7-9 to TRBJ2-3; 8 bases fit TRBD2. Germline-derived CDR1 and CDR2 are SEHNR and FQNEAQ (reference sequence). The CDR3 has 15 amino acids. The ends lost 11 bases at V and 14 bases at J; junction bases unmatched: 24. The CDR3 loop is CAGRGGREVQYTGYF. Written as DNA, the CDR3 is TGTGCCGGACGGGGGGGTAGGGAGGTCCAATACACCGGGTATTTT.

Of note for this clonotype: Because the CDR3's place on the DNA is in doubt, the DNA is left out and the CDR3 is given as listed by TCRdb. The V and J genes are TRBV7-8 and TRBJ2-3; the D call of TRBD1 is as the table states it, not checked on the DNA. The CDR3 is 14 residues long, ends included. The germline gives CDR1 SGHVS, CDR2 FQNEAQ. CDR3: CASSWDSLEQYFGF.

The chain joins TRBV7-9 to TRBJ1-2, with a possible D match to TRBD1 (5 bases). Germline assignment: CDR1 SEHNR and CDR2 FQNEAQ (reference sequence). Trimming removed 4 bases from V and 14 bases from J, with 26 bases in between. CDR3 length: 15 amino acids. CDR3 sequence reads: CASSWQRSGGSDETF. In nucleotides, the CDR3 is TGTGCCAGCAGCTGGCAAAGAAGCGGGGGGAGCGATGAGACCTTC.

This sequence joins TRBV7-3 and TRBJ2-3; D may be TRBD2 (5 bases). The CDR3 has 13 residues. Germline V lookup: CDR1 SGHTA, CDR2 FQGTGA. Trimming removed 5 bases from V and 7 bases from J, with 13 bases in between. The CDR3 DNA reads TGTGCCAGCAGCGACGGCGGGTTGAATACGCAGTATTTT. It encodes CASSDGGLNTQYF.

This clonotype occurred a few times. The genes are TRBV12-5 and TRBJ2-5; the D is unclear. In germline, CDR1 is LGHNT, CDR2 FRNRAP. The V gene lost 5 bases and the J gene lost 2 bases, with 12 bases spanning the gap. CDR3 length: 14 residues. CDR3 protein: CASGRGSEQETQYF. As DNA, the CDR3 is TGTGCTAGTGGTAGAGGCAGCGAGCAAGAGACCCAGTACTTC.

The chain carries TRBV2 and TRBJ2-3; D is ambiguous. Trimming pared 6 bases from V and 6 bases from J, leaving 16 bases between. The CDR3 has 14 residues. Germline CDR1 SNHLY, CDR2 FYNNEI. This CDR3 reads CASSESRGGDTQYF. CDR3 nucleotide sequence: TGTGCCAGCAGCGAATCTAGAGGTGGCGATACGCAGTATTTT.

As to this clonotype: Compared with germline, one end of the junction differs, possibly owing to a read error. The chain carries TRBV7-3 and TRBJ1-3, with a tentative D call TRBD1 (6 bases). The CDR3 covers 14 residues. Germline assignment: CDR1 SGHTA and CDR2 FQGTGA. CDR3 nucleotides: TGCGCCAGCAGCTTGGCAGGGGCTCGCGATACGATGTATTTT. Translated: CASSLAGARDTMYF.

CDR3 residues: CASSVGGDSADTHTF. The CDR3 coding sequence is TGTGCCAGCAGCGTAGGGGGGGACAGCGCAGATACGCACACCTTC. The V and J genes are TRBV9 and TRBJ1-2; 7 nucleotides line up with TRBD1. J was trimmed by 12 bases and V by 0 bases; bases with no gene match: 14. CDR3 length equals 15 residues. Germline V gene sequence: CDR1 SGDLS, CDR2 YYNGEE. The variable domain in full, completed from reference TRBV9 and TRBJ1-2, reads DSGVTQTPKHLITATGQRVTLRCSPRSGDLSVYWYQQSLDQGLQFLIQYYNGEERAKGNILERFSAQQFPDLHSELNLSSLELGDSALYFCASSVGGDSADTHTFGSGTRLTVV.

The chain couples TRBV7-8 to TRBJ2-3, with D perhaps matching TRBD2 (6 bases). CDR1 and CDR2 from the germline V gene are SGHVS and FQNEAQ. With 3 bases removed from V and 6 bases from J, the gap between germline ends came to 13 bases. CDR3 length equals 14 residues. The CDR3 sequence: CASSFPGDGDTQYF. CDR3 sequence (DNA): TGTGCCAGCAGCTTTCCGGGAGATGGCGATACGCAGTATTTT.

In this sample, this clonotype turned up a few times. The V and J genes are TRBV2 and TRBJ2-5; a possible D gene is TRBD2 (5 bases). Germline loops: CDR1 SNHLY, CDR2 FYNNEI. Trimming took off 7 bases at V and 1 base at J, with 10 bases between the two ends. The CDR3 covers 13 residues. The CDR3 DNA is TGTGCCAGCACGCGGCGGGCCCAAGAGACCCAGTACTTC. This encodes CASTRRAQETQYF.

V gene TRBV7-9 combines with J gene TRBJ2-5; 9 bases map to TRBD2. The germline V gene encodes CDR1 SEHNR and CDR2 FQNEAQ (reference sequence). CDR3 size: 15 residues. Losses at the gene ends were 4 bases for V and 12 bases for J; bases not matched to a gene: 15. CDR3 sequence reads: CASSSKRSGGSDEYF. Here the CDR3 DNA reads TGTGCCAGCAGCTCTAAAAGAAGCGGGGGGAGCGATGAGTACTTC.

This clonotype appeared a single time. The V call is TRBV15, the J call TRBJ2-7; tentatively, D is TRBD1 (5 bases). CDR3 length: 14 amino acids. Trimming shortened V by 4 bases and J by 10 bases, and 20 bases separated the two germline ends. Germline V lookup: CDR1 LNHNV, CDR2 YYDKDF (reference sequence). The CDR3 sequence is CATSNVQGQYTQYF. The CDR3 coding sequence is TGTGCCACCAGCAACGTGCAGGGTCAATACACCCAGTACTTC. Complete variable domain (other parts from reference TRBV15 and TRBJ2-7): DAMVIQNPRYQVTQFGKPVTLSCSQTLNHNVMYWYQQKSSQAPKLLFHYYDKDFNNEADTPDNFQSRRPNTSFCFLDIRSPGLGDTAMYLCATSNVQGQYTQYFGPGTRLTVT.

This clonotype was detected only a few times. This sequence joins TRBV7-8 and TRBJ2-3; a weak D match, TRBD2 (6 bases). With the DNA end fitting TRBJ2-5 better, the J assignment may be wrong. Germline CDR1 and CDR2: SGHVS and FQNEAQ. CDR3 length: 17 amino acids. CDR3 sequence (DNA): TGTGCCAGCAGCTTAGCGGGAGGTCCCGATAGGCAGTATACCCAGTACTTC. This codes for CASSLAGGPDRQYTQYF.

In this sample, this clonotype turned up a few times. This chain joins TRBV2 and TRBJ1-1, with D uncertain. Germline V gene sequence: CDR1 SNHLY, CDR2 FYNNEI. This CDR3 has 13 residues. V lost 3 bases and J lost 5, with 10 bases in between. The CDR3 protein is CASSDGVGTEAFF. The CDR3 nucleotides are TGTGCCAGCAGTGATGGGGTTGGGACTGAAGCTTTCTTT.

V and J are TRBV7-2 and TRBJ2-7; possibly TRBD2 for D (5 bases). The CDR3 extends over 14 amino acids. Germline values: CDR1 SGHTA, CDR2 FQGNSA. The germline V and J ends were trimmed by 4 bases and 5 bases, with 15 bases remaining between them. In nucleotides, the CDR3 is TGTGCCAGCAGCTCCGCAGAGGGTGGAGACGAGCAGTACTTC. Its translation: CASSSAEGGDEQYF.

A word on this clonotype: Since the CDR3 does not end with the conserved phenylalanine or tryptophan, this likely comes from a read error. The DNA is left out, because the CDR3 cannot be placed on it with certainty; the CDR3 is given as TCRdb lists it. The rearrangement joins TRBV7-4 to TRBJ2-1; no DNA check was done on the table's D call, TRBD1. The CDR3 adds up to 13 amino acids, both ends counted. Germline loops: CDR1 SGHVT, CDR2 SQSDAQ. This CDR3 is CASSVVVTDSTSG.

This chain joins TRBV5-5 and TRBJ1-2, with D perhaps matching TRBD1 (6 bases). The CDR3 sequence is 16 residues long. Germline loops: CDR1 SGHKS, CDR2 YYEKEE (reference sequence). Trimming shortened V by 3 bases and J by 3 bases, and 18 bases separated the two germline ends. The CDR3 DNA is TGTGCCAGCAGCTGGCGGGACGGGGGCTTGGACTATGGCTACACCTTC. It encodes CASSWRDGGLDYGYTF.

The V call is TRBV10-3, the J call TRBJ1-2; D may be TRBD1 (5 bases). V lost 3 bases and J 2 bases, leaving 7 bases between the germline ends. Germline CDR1 is ENHRY and CDR2 is SYGVKD. The CDR3 is made up of 13 amino acids. The CDR3 loop reads CAISDKGNYGYTF. DNA for the CDR3: TGTGCCATCAGTGATAAGGGGAACTATGGCTACACCTTC.

As concerns this clonotype: The CDR3 carries no conserved terminal phenylalanine or tryptophan, so it likely arises from a read error. The DNA is left out, because the CDR3 cannot be placed on it with certainty; the CDR3 is given as TCRdb lists it. The chain joins TRBV7-6 to TRBJ2-7; the table gives TRBD1 as D, unverified against the DNA. Germline lookup yields CDR1 SGHVS and CDR2 FNYEAQ. Including both end residues, the CDR3 is 17 amino acids long. CDR3: CASSLAHGTKEAQYFDS.

The J gene is TRBJ2-7, the V gene TRBV4-1; the D is unclear. The CDR3 has 17 amino acids. Germline CDR1 reads MGHRA; CDR2 reads YSYEKL. The V and J ends lost 0 bases and 2 bases respectively, with 17 bases between them. As DNA, the CDR3 is TGCGCCAGCAGCCAAGATTATCGGAAACATGGGGCCTACGAGCAGTACTTC. Translation gives CASSQDYRKHGAYEQYF.